This is a list of T cell receptor beta chains from one sample in a study of vaccination effects on CD4 cells after COVID-19. These receptors' antigens are unknown. TCRdb's copy holds only in-frame clones and misses some; the assay was immunoSEQ multiplex PCR. The sample holds 35,000 to 40,000 clones, approximately 78% seen once. The sequencing used CD4+ T cells from PBMCs cultured with HCoV-NL63 spike peptides, collected before COVID-19 vaccination. These receptor sequences come from a human donor who had a prior SARS-CoV-2 infection. Both conserved end residues are part of each CDR3. The D gene is left open where the match is weak. Clone size is stated in some rows and not others, as once, few, many or a class when expanded.

TRBV7-3	NA	TRBD1	TRBJ2-3	TGTGCCAGCAGCTTAACGGGACAGTCCACAGATACGCAGTATTTT	CASSLTGQSTDTQYF
TRBV11-2	NA	TRBD1	TRBJ2-2	TGTGCCAGCAGCTTCAGGACAGGGATTACCGGGGAGCTGTTTTTT	CASSFRTGITGELFF
TRBV24-1	NA	TRBD1	TRBJ1-2	TGTGCCACCAGTGACCCGACAGGGAACTATGGCTACACCTTC	CATSDPTGNYGYTF
TRBV6-5	NA	NA	TRBJ2-3	TGTGCCAGCAGTTTAGGAACAGGGTCCACAGATACGCAGTATTTT	CASSLGTGSTDTQYF
TRBV2	NA	NA	TRBJ1-3	TGTGCCAGCAGTGAAGTTCGGAGCTCTGGAAACACCATATATTTT	CASSEVRSSGNTIYF
TRBV9	once	TRBD1	TRBJ2-2	TGTGCCAGCAGCGTAGCGGGGCAGGGGGCGAACACCGGGGAGCTGTTTTTT	CASSVAGQGANTGELFF
TRBV7-2	NA	NA	TRBJ1-3	TGTGCCAGCAGACTTACAGGTTACGAAAACACCATATATTTT	CASRLTGYENTIYF
TRBV10-3	NA	TRBD2	TRBJ2-3	TGTGCCATCAGTGAGCCCCCGGGACTAGCGGGGACAGATACGCAGTATTTT	CAISEPPGLAGTDTQYF
TRBV6-5	NA	NA	TRBJ2-1	TGTGCCAGCAGGAGCTCCTACAATGAGCAGTTCTTC	CASRSSYNEQFF
TRBV6-1	NA	NA	TRBJ1-2	TGTGCCAGCAGTGAGGGGGTGGGGGGCTATGGCTACACCTTC	CASSEGVGGYGYTF
TRBV5-6	NA	NA	TRBJ2-5	TGTGCCAGCAGCCCCCCAGGGATCGGAGAGACCCAGTACTTC	CASSPPGIGETQYF
TRBV29-1	NA	NA	TRBJ1-3	TGCAGCGTTATGGGTATCGAAGGAAACACCATATATTTT	CSVMGIEGNTIYF
TRBV4-3	NA	NA	TRBJ1-3	TGCGCCAGCAGCCAAGAGTCCGGAAACACCATATATTTT	CASSQESGNTIYF
TRBV3-1/TRBV3-2	NA	NA	TRBJ1-3	TGTGCCAGCAGCCAAGGGGTGTACTCTGGAAACACCATATATTTT	CASSQGVYSGNTIYF
TRBV7-2	NA	TRBD2	TRBJ2-3	TGTGCCAGCAGATCTAGCGGGAGGGCGACAGATACGCAGTATTTT	CASRSSGRATDTQYF
TRBV7-2	once	NA	TRBJ2-1	TGTGCCAGCAGCCCGAGCTCCTACAATGAGCAGTTCTTC	CASSPSSYNEQFF
TRBV3-1/TRBV3-2	NA	NA	TRBJ2-3	TGTGCCAGCAGCCAAGGGGGTAGGACAGATACGCAGTATTTT	CASSQGGRTDTQYF
TRBV7-9	once	TRBD2	TRBJ2-1	TGTGCCAGCAGCCACCGACGTATGGGACTAGCGGGGGTTTACAATGAGCAGTTCTTC	CASSHRRMGLAGVYNEQFF
TRBV11-2	NA	NA	TRBJ1-2	TGTGCCAGCAGCCCTACTCCGGGATCTTCTAACTATGGCTACACCTTC	CASSPTPGSSNYGYTF
TRBV5-6	NA	TRBD1	TRBJ1-2	TGTGCCAGCAGCTTGGCAGGGGGCGGCTACACCTTC	CASSLAGGGYTF
TRBV20-1	NA	TRBD1	TRBJ2-7	TGCAGTGCTAGTAGGGGACAGGGGGCCTACGAGCAGTACTTC	CSASRGQGAYEQYF
TRBV5-4	few	NA	TRBJ2-1	TGTGCCAGCAGCTTTCCCAGCGCGTCTACTGGTGAGCAGTTCTTC	CASSFPSASTGEQFF
TRBV6-1	NA	NA	TRBJ1-1	TGTGCCAGCAGTGACATGTTGGGACGGGGGAACACTGAAGCTTTCTTT	CASSDMLGRGNTEAFF
TRBV9	NA	NA	TRBJ2-3	TGTGCCAGCAGCGACCTGGGGGGGGCCTTTCGAACAGATACGCAGTATTTT	CASSDLGGAFRTDTQYF
TRBV5-4	few	NA	TRBJ1-5	TGTGCCAGCAGCTTGGCCGGTCAGCCCCAGCATTTT	CASSLAGQPQHF